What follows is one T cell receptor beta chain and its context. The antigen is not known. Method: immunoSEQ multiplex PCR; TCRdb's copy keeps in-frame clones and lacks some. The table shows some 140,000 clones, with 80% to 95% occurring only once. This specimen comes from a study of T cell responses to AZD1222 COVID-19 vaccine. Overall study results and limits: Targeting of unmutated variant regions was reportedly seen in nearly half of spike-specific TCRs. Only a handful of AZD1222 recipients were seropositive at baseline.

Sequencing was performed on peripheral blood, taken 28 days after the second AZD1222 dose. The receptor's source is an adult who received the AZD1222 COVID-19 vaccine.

CDR3 DNA sequence: TGTGCCAGCAGCTTAGAGGCAGGGAACTATGGCTACACCTTC. Protein product: CASSLEAGNYGYTF. This chain connects TRBV7-9 to TRBJ1-2; the D gene is possibly TRBD1 (5 bases). V gave up 1 base and J gave up 2 bases, with 8 bases separating them. This CDR3 region has 14 residues. CDR1 and CDR2 from the germline V gene are SEHNR and FQNEAQ (reference sequence).